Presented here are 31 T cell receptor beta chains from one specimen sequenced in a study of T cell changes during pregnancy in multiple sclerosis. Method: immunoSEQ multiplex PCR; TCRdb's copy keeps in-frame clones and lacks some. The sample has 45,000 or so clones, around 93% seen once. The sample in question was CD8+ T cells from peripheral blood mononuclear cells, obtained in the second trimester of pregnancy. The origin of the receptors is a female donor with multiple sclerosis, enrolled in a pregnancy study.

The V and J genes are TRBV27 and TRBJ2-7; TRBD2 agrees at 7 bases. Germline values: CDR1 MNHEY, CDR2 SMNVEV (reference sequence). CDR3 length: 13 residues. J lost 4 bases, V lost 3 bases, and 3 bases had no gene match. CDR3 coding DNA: TGTGCCAGCAGTTTCTTCGGGGGGTACGAGCAGTACTTC. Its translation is CASSFFGGYEQYF.

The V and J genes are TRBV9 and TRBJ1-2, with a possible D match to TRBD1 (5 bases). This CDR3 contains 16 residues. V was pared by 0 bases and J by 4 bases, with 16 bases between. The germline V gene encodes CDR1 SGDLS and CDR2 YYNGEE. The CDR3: CASSVEGTGGFYGYTF. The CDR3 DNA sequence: TGTGCCAGCAGCGTAGAGGGGACGGGAGGGTTCTATGGCTACACCTTC. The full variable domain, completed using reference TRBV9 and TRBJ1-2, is DSGVTQTPKHLITATGQRVTLRCSPRSGDLSVYWYQQSLDQGLQFLIQYYNGEERAKGNILERFSAQQFPDLHSELNLSSLELGDSALYFCASSVEGTGGFYGYTFGSGTRLTVV.

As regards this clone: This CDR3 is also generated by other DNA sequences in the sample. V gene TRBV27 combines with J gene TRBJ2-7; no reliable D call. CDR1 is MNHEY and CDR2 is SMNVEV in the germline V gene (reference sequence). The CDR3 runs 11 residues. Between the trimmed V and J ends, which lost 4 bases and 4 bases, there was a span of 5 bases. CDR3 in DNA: TGTGCCAGCAGTTCCGGTTACGAGCAGTACTTC. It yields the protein CASSSGYEQYF.

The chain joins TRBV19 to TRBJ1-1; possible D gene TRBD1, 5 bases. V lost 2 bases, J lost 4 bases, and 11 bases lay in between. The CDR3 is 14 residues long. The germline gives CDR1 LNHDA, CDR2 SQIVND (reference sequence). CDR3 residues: CASSISGGSTEAFF. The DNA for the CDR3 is TGTGCCAGTAGTATATCGGGGGGGAGCACTGAAGCTTTCTTT.

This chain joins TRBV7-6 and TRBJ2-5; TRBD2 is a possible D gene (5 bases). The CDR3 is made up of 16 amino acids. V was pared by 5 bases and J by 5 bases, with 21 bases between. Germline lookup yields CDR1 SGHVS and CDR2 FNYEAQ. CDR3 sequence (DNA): TGTGCCAGCAGCCCGAGGGCCGGGCCTTTGGGGGAGACCCAGTACTTC. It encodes CASSPRAGPLGETQYF. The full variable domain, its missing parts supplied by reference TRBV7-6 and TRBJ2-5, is GAGVSQSPRYKVTKRGQDVALRCDPISGHVSLYWYRQALGQGPEFLTYFNYEAQQDKSGLPNDRFSAERPEGSISTLTIQRTEQRDSAMYRCASSPRAGPLGETQYFGPGTRLLVL.

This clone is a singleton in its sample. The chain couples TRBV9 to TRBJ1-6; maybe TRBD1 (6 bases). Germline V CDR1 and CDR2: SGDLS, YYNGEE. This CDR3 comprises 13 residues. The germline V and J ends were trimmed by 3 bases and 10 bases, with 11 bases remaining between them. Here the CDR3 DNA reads TGTGCCAGCAGCGGGCCACAGGGATCACCCCTCCACTTT. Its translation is CASSGPQGSPLHF.

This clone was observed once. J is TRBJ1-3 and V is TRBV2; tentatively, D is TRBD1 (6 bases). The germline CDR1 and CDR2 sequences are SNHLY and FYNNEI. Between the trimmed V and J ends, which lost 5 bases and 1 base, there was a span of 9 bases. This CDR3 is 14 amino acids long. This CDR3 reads CASSPGASGNTIYF. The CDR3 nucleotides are TGTGCCAGCAGTCCAGGGGCATCTGGAAACACCATATATTTT.

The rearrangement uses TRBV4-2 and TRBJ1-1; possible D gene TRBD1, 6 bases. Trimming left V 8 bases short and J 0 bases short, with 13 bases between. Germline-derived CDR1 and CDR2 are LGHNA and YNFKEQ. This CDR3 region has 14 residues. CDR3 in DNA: TGTGCCAGCGCCTATACAGGGATGAACACTGAAGCTTTCTTT. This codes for CASAYTGMNTEAFF.

CDR3 residues: CASSVEGTSGGTGELFF. The CDR3 DNA sequence: TGTGCCAGCAGCGTAGAGGGTACTAGCGGGGGTACCGGGGAGCTGTTTTTT. This rearrangement joins TRBV9 to TRBJ2-2; 11 bases are a match to TRBD2. Germline-derived CDR1 and CDR2 are SGDLS and YYNGEE. V shed 0 bases and J 5 bases; nucleotides not matched to a gene: 6. The CDR3 runs 17 residues. Looking up the rest from reference TRBV9 and TRBJ2-2 gives the full variable domain: DSGVTQTPKHLITATGQRVTLRCSPRSGDLSVYWYQQSLDQGLQFLIQYYNGEERAKGNILERFSAQQFPDLHSELNLSSLELGDSALYFCASSVEGTSGGTGELFFGEGSRLTVL.

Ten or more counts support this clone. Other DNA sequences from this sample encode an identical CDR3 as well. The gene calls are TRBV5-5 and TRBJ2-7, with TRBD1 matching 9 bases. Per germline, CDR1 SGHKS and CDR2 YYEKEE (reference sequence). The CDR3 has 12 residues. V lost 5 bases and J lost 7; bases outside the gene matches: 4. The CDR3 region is CASSWTGEEQYF. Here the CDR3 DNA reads TGTGCCAGCAGTTGGACAGGGGAAGAGCAGTACTTC. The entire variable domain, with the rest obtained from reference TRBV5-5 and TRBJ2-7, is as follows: DAGVTQSPTHLIKTRGQQVTLRCSPISGHKSVSWYQQVLGQGPQFIFQYYEKEERGRGNFPDRFSARQFPNYSSELNVNALLLGDSALYLCASSWTGEEQYFGPGTRLTVT.

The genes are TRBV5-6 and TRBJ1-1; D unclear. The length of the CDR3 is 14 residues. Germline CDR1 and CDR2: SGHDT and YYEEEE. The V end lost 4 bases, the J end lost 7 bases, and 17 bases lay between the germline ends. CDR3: CASSPRVSGIEAFF. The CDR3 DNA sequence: TGTGCCAGCAGCCCCCGTGTCAGCGGAATTGAAGCTTTCTTT.

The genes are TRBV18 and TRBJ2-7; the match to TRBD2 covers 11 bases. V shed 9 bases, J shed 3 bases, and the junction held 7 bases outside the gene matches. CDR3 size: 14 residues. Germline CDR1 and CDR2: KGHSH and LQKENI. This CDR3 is CASHTSGGGYEQYF. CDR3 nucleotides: TGTGCCAGTCACACTAGCGGGGGAGGCTACGAGCAGTACTTC.

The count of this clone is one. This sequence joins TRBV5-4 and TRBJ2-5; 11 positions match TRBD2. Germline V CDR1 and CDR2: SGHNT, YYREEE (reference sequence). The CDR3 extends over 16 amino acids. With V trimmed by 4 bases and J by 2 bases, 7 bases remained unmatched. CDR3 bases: TGTGCCAGCAGCAAAATAGCGGGGGGGTTACAAGAGACCCAGTACTTC. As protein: CASSKIAGGLQETQYF. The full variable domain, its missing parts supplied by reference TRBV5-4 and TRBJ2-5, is ETGVTQSPTHLIKTRGQQVTLRCSSQSGHNTVSWYQQALGQGPQFIFQYYREEENGRGNFPPRFSGLQFPNYSSELNVNALELDDSALYLCASSKIAGGLQETQYFGPGTRLLVL.

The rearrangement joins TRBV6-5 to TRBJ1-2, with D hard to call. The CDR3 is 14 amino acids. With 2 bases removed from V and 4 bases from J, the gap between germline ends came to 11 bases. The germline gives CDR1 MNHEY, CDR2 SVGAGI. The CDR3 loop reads CASSYNPRVYGYTF. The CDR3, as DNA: TGTGCCAGCAGTTACAATCCGCGGGTCTATGGCTACACCTTC.

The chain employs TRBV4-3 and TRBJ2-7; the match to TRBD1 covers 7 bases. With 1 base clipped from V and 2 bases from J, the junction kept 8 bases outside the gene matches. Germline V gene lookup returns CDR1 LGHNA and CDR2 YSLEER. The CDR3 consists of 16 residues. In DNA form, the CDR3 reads TGCGCCAGCAGCCAAGGGCAGGACAGGAGTGCCTACGAGCAGTACTTC. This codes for CASSQGQDRSAYEQYF.

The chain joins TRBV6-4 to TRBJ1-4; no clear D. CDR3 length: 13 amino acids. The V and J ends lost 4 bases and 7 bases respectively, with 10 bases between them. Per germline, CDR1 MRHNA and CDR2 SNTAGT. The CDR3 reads CASSGSTGEKLFF. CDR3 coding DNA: TGTGCCAGCAGTGGGTCAACGGGTGAAAAACTGTTTTTT.

The CDR3 loop is CASSYTRQSNYGYTF. CDR3 sequence (DNA): TGTGCCAGCAGTTACACTCGACAGAGTAACTATGGCTACACCTTC. The rearrangement uses TRBV6-5 and TRBJ1-2, with D possibly TRBD1 on 5 matching bases. Germline V gene lookup returns CDR1 MNHEY and CDR2 SVGAGI. This CDR3 spans 15 amino acids. V shed 2 bases and J shed 1 base, with 11 bases lying between them.

Here the CDR3 reads CASSITGGGAYEQYF. CDR3 nucleotide sequence: TGTGCCAGCAGCATTACGGGGGGGGGCGCCTACGAGCAGTACTTC. The V call is TRBV7-2, the J call TRBJ2-7; 8 nucleotides line up with TRBD2. CDR1 and CDR2 (germline): SGHTA, FQGNSA. V gave up 5 bases and J gave up 2 bases; unmatched junction bases: 8. CDR3 size: 15 residues.

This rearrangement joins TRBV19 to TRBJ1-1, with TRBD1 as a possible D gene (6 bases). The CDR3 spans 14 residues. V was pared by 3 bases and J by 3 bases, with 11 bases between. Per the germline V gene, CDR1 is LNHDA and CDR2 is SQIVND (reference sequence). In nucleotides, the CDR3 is TGTGCCAGTAGTATGACAGGCGGGTACACTGAAGCTTTCTTT. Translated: CASSMTGGYTEAFF.

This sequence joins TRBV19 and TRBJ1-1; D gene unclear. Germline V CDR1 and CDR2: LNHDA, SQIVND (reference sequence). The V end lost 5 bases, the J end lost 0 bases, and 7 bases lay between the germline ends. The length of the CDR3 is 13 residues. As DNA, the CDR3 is TGTGCCAGTAGTCCCGGGATGAACACTGAAGCTTTCTTT. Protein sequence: CASSPGMNTEAFF.

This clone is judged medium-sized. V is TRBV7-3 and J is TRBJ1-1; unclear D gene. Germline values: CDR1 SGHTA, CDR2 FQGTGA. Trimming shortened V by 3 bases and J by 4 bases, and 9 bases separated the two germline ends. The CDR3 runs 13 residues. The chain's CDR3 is CASSFGYLTEAFF. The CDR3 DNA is TGTGCCAGCAGCTTCGGGTACCTCACTGAAGCTTTCTTT.

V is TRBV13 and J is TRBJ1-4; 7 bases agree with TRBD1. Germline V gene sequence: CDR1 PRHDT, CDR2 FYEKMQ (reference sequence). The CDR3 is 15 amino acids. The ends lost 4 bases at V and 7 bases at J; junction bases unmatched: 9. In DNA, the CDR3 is TGTGCCAGCAGCTCACTGGGACAGCCTCGTGAAAAACTGTTTTTT. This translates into CASSSLGQPREKLFF.

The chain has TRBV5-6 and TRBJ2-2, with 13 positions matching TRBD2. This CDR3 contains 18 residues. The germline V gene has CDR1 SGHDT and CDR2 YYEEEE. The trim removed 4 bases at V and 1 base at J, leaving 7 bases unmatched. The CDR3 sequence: CASSPTSGGKKNTGELFF. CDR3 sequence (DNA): TGTGCCAGCAGCCCGACTAGCGGGGGGAAAAAGAACACCGGGGAGCTGTTTTTT.

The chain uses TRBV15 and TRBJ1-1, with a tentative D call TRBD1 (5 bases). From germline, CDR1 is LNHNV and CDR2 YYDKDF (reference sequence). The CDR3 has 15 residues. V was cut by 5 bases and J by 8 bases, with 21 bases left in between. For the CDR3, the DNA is TGTGCCACCAGCCCAACCCGGTCCGGGGGGTGGGAAGCTTTCTTT. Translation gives CATSPTRSGGWEAFF.

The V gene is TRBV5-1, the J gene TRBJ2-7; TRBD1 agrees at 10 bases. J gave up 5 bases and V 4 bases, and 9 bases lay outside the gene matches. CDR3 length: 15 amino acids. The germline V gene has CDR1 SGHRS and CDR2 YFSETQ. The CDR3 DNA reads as TGCGCCAGCAGCCGACCGGGACAGGGGTTGGACGAGCAGTACTTC. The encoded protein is CASSRPGQGLDEQYF.

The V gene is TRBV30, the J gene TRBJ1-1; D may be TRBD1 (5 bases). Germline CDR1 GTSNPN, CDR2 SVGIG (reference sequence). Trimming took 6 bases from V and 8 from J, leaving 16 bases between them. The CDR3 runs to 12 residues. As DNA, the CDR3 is TGTGCCTGCCAAGGGGTAACATCGGAAGCTTTCTTT. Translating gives CACQGVTSEAFF.

The CDR3 sequence is CASSPWAGAVGDTQYF. The CDR3, as DNA: TGCGCCAGCAGCCCGTGGGCGGGGGCTGTGGGAGATACGCAGTATTTT. The gene calls are TRBV4-3 and TRBJ2-3; D perhaps matches TRBD2 (7 bases). This CDR3 spans 16 amino acids. The V end lost 4 bases, the J end lost 5 bases, and 19 bases lay between the germline ends. Per the germline V gene, CDR1 is LGHNA and CDR2 is YSLEER.

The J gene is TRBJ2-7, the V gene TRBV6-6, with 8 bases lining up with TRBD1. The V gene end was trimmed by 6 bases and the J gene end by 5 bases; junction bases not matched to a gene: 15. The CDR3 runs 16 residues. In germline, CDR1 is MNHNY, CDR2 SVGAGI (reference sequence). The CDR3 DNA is TGTGCCAGCAGAACACGCGGGACAGGCCCTTCTAACGAGCAGTACTTC. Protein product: CASRTRGTGPSNEQYF.

The CDR3 spells CASSLGGGFYEQYF. CDR3 sequence (DNA): TGTGCCAGCAGCTTAGGCGGGGGGTTCTACGAGCAGTACTTC. The chain uses TRBV7-2 and TRBJ2-7; 8 bases align to TRBD2. With V trimmed by 1 base and J by 3 bases, 2 bases remained unmatched. The germline gives CDR1 SGHTA, CDR2 FQGNSA. The CDR3 covers 14 residues.

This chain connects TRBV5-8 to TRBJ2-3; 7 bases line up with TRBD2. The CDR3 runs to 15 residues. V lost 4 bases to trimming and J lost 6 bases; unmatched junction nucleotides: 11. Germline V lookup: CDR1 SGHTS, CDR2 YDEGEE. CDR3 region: CASSLGGVSSDTQYF. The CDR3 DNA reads TGTGCCAGCAGCCTGGGGGGGGTCTCGTCGGATACGCAGTATTTT.

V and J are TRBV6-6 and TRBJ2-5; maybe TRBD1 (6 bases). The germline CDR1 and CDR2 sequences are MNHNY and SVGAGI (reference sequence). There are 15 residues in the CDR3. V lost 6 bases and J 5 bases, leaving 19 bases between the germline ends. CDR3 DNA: TGTGCCAGCAGCCCCAACAGGGCTGGGTGGGAGACCCAGTACTTC. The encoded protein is CASSPNRAGWETQYF.